These 16 T cell receptor beta chains share one sample of origin, sequenced in a study of shared clonotypes between healthy human individuals. Some clones are missing from TCRdb's copy, which holds only in-frame ones; the method was immunoSEQ multiplex PCR. The sample has fewer than 3 million clones, approximately 90% seen once. The sample consisted of naive CD4+ T cells from PBMCs. The subset: CD45RA+ positively selected. The receptors here all came from a man aged 18-30 years in good health. Some clones in this sample may be carry-over from other donors' samples.

V gene TRBV4-2 combines with J gene TRBJ1-6; no definite D call. From germline, CDR1 is LGHNA and CDR2 YNFKEQ. CDR3 length equals 13 residues. The V gene lost 0 bases and the J gene lost 14 bases, with 11 bases spanning the gap. The CDR3 region has the DNA TGTGCCAGCAGCCAAGATGTACACGAAGCCCTCCACTTT. Its translation: CASSQDVHEALHF.

The rearrangement links TRBV6-1 to TRBJ1-6; a possible D gene is TRBD1 (6 bases). The V and J ends lost 5 bases and 9 bases respectively, with 17 bases between them. CDR1 is MNHNS and CDR2 is SASEGT in the germline V gene. This CDR3 is built from 15 residues. The CDR3 reads CASSPEGGIPSPLHF. CDR3 nucleotides: TGTGCCAGCAGTCCCGAGGGGGGAATTCCTTCACCCCTCCACTTT.

This rearrangement joins TRBV5-1 to TRBJ1-2, with 9 positions matching TRBD1. The CDR3 is made up of 19 amino acids. Germline values: CDR1 SGHRS, CDR2 YFSETQ. The ends lost 0 bases at V and 4 bases at J; junction bases unmatched: 16. CDR3 DNA: TGCGCCAGCAGCTTGGACGTAAGAAGGACAGGGGAAAGCCCCTATGGCTACACCTTC. Its translation: CASSLDVRRTGESPYGYTF.

The rearrangement uses TRBV11-2 and TRBJ2-2, with TRBD1 matching 9 bases. CDR1 and CDR2 (germline): SGHAT, FQNNGV. V dropped 5 bases and J dropped 6; count of bases not matched to a gene: 10. The CDR3 loop spans 16 amino acids. CDR3 sequence reads: CASSRTGTGNPGELFF. CDR3 nucleotides: TGTGCCAGCAGCCGGACCGGGACAGGGAATCCCGGGGAGCTGTTTTTT.

The chain employs TRBV2 and TRBJ2-3; D gene ambiguous. This CDR3 region has 13 residues. Germline assignment: CDR1 SNHLY and CDR2 FYNNEI. Deletions cut 7 bases from V and 6 bases from J, with 14 bases between. The CDR3 DNA follows: TGTGCCAGCAACCGAAACATCCTCGATACGCAGTATTTT. Translated, it gives CASNRNILDTQYF.

The V call is TRBV9, the J call TRBJ2-1, with TRBD2 as a possible D gene (7 bases). V lost 4 bases, J lost 0 bases, and 23 bases lay in between. This CDR3 has 19 amino acids. Per the germline V gene, CDR1 is SGDLS and CDR2 is YYNGEE. The CDR3 sequence is CASSPLRGRGGPSYNEQFF. The CDR3 DNA sequence: TGTGCCAGCAGCCCACTGAGGGGGAGGGGCGGCCCCTCCTACAATGAGCAGTTCTTC.

A note on this clone: The identical CDR3 is also encoded by other nucleotide sequences in the sample. This chain uses TRBV5-1 with TRBJ2-1, with D unresolved. There are 12 residues in the CDR3. The V gene's germline CDR1 is SGHRS and CDR2 YFSETQ. Trimming removed 5 bases from V and 3 bases from J, with 6 bases in between. This chain's CDR3 is CASSYDYNEQFF. DNA of the CDR3: TGCGCCAGCAGTTATGACTACAATGAGCAGTTCTTC. Looking up the rest from reference TRBV5-1 and TRBJ2-1 gives the full variable domain: KAGVTQTPRYLIKTRGQQVTLSCSPISGHRSVSWYQQTPGQGLQFLFEYFSETQRNKGNFPGRFSGRQFSNSRSEMNVSTLELGDSALYLCASSYDYNEQFFGPGTRLTVL.

This chain connects TRBV28 to TRBJ1-2, with a tentative D call TRBD1 (5 bases). The V end lost 6 bases, the J end lost 8 bases, and 22 bases lay between the germline ends. Germline-derived CDR1 and CDR2 are MDHEN and SYDVKM. The CDR3 has 15 amino acids. The CDR3 nucleotides are TGTGCCAGCAGCTCAACGGTTGGGGGACTTGGGGGCTACACCTTC. This sequence encodes CASSSTVGGLGGYTF.

With regard to this clone: The sample has other DNA sequences that encode this CDR3 too. CDR3 amino acids: CASSLRQGDGYTF. The CDR3 DNA follows: TGTGCCAGCAGTTTACGACAGGGGGATGGCTACACCTTC. This chain links TRBV28 with TRBJ1-2, with 9 bases identical to TRBD1. CDR3 length: 13 residues. Germline V gene lookup returns CDR1 MDHEN and CDR2 SYDVKM. The junction had 1 base not matched to a gene; V was cut back by 2 bases and J by 6 bases.

This chain joins TRBV29-1 and TRBJ1-1, with a tentative D call TRBD1 (5 bases). V was cut by 4 bases and J by 6 bases, with 12 bases left in between. The CDR3 totals 12 residues. From germline, CDR1 is SQVTM and CDR2 ANQGSEA. The CDR3 bases are TGCAGCGTTGTTGGAGGGGCCGCTGAAGCTTTCTTT. Residues: CSVVGGAAEAFF.

The chain joins TRBV7-3 to TRBJ2-2; D is unresolved. CDR1 SGHTA and CDR2 FQGTGA come from the germline V gene. This CDR3 region has 15 residues. Trimming took off 2 bases at V and 2 bases at J, with 9 bases between the two ends. CDR3 protein: CASSLSGYNTGELFF. Here the CDR3 DNA reads TGTGCCAGCAGCTTATCCGGTTATAACACCGGGGAGCTGTTTTTT.

V gene TRBV4-1 combines with J gene TRBJ2-5; 7 bases align to TRBD2. The V gene's germline CDR1 is MGHRA and CDR2 YSYEKL. CDR3 length equals 17 residues. J lost 5 bases, V lost 0 bases, and 12 bases had no gene match. DNA for the CDR3: TGCGCCAGCAGCCAAGATCGGGGGGACCTCCTGCCGGAGACCCAGTACTTC. The encoded protein is CASSQDRGDLLPETQYF.

The genes are TRBV30 and TRBJ1-6; D gene uncertain. Deletions cut 2 bases from V and 8 bases from J, with 19 bases between. The germline V gene encodes CDR1 GTSNPN and CDR2 SVGIG (reference sequence). CDR3 length: 16 amino acids. The CDR3 nucleotides read TGTGCCTGGAGTCTCCTCGAAGTTTCGGTGGATTCACCCCTCCACTTT. As protein: CAWSLLEVSVDSPLHF.

The J gene is TRBJ1-5, the V gene TRBV28; D remains ambiguous. The germline V gene encodes CDR1 MDHEN and CDR2 SYDVKM. The CDR3 covers 12 residues. Between the trimmed V and J ends, which lost 11 bases and 4 bases, there was a span of 12 bases. CDR3 bases: TGTGCCGGCCACAGCGGTAATCAGCCCCAGCATTTT. Translating gives CAGHSGNQPQHF.

The chain is built from TRBV7-9 and TRBJ2-1; 14 positions agree with TRBD2. Trimming took 10 bases from V and 2 from J; bases not matched to a gene: 10. The germline gives CDR1 SEHNR, CDR2 FQNEAQ (reference sequence). This CDR3 contains 17 residues. CDR3 coding DNA: TGTGCCACCCCGGGACTAGCGGGAGTGAGGACCTACAATGAGCAGTTCTTC. Its protein is CATPGLAGVRTYNEQFF.

In this sample, this clone turned up a few times. The rearrangement joins TRBV5-4 to TRBJ2-7, with D tentatively TRBD2 (7 bases). Germline CDR1 is SGHNT and CDR2 is YYREEE (reference sequence). The CDR3 consists of 15 residues. The V and J ends lost 1 base and 2 bases respectively, with 13 bases between them. Written as DNA, the CDR3 is TGTGCCAGCAGCTTGCCCGGGGGGCCGGCCTACGAGCAGTACTTC. Its translation: CASSLPGGPAYEQYF.